Detailed here is one TCR beta chain. The source of the sample is a study of blood T cell repertoires in COVID-19. Some clones are missing from TCRdb's copy, which holds only in-frame ones; the method was immunoSEQ multiplex PCR. Counted here are over 85,000 clones, 75% to 90% occurring once; the ten biggest clones make up approximately 15%. Sequenced input: peripheral blood. The origin of this receptor is a male donor with acute or convalescent COVID-19.

In nucleotides, the CDR3 is TGTGCCAGCCCCCCCGCGGGGGGCCCTAGCACAGATACGCAGTATTTT. This gives the protein CASPPAGGPSTDTQYF. The chain couples TRBV28 to TRBJ2-3, with 8 bases identical to TRBD2. In germline, CDR1 is MDHEN, CDR2 SYDVKM. J was trimmed by 0 bases and V by 8 bases; bases with no gene match: 10. This CDR3 comprises 16 residues. The variable domain in full, completed from reference TRBV28 and TRBJ2-3, reads DVKVTQSSRYLVKRTGEKVFLECVQDMDHENMFWYRQDPGLGLRLIYFSYDVKMKEKGDIPEGYSVSREKKERFSLILESASTNQTSMYLCASPPAGGPSTDTQYFGPGTRLTVL.